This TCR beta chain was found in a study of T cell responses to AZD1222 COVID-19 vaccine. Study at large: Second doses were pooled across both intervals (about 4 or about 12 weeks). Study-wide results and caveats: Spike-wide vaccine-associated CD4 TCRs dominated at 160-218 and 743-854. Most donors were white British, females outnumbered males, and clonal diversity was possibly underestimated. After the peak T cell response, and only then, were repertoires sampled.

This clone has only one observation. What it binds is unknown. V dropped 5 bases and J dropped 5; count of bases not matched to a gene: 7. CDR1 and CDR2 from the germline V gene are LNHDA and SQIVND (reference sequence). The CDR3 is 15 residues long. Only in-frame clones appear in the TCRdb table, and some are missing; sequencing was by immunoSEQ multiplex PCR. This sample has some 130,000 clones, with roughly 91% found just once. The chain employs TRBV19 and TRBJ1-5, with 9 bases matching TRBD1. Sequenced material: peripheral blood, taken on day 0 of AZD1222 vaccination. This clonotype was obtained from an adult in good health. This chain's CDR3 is CASSDLQGADQPQHF. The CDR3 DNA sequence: TGTGCCAGTAGTGACTTACAGGGGGCAGATCAGCCCCAGCATTTT.